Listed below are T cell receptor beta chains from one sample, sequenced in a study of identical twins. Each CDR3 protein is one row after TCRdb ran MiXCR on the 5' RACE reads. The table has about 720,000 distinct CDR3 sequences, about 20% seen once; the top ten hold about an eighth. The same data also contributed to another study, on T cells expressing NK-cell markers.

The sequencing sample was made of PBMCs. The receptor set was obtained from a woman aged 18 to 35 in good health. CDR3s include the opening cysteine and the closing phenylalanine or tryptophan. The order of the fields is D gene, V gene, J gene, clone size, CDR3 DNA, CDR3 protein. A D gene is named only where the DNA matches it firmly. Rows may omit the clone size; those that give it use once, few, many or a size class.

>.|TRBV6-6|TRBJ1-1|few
TGTGCCAGCAGTTACGGGTCTGAAGCTTTCTTT
CASSYGSEAFF
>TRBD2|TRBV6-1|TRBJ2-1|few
TGTGCCAGCACCTACGCTAGCGGGAGCTCCTACAATGAGCAGTTCTTC
CASTYASGSSYNEQFF
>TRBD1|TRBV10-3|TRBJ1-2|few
TGTGCCACCTCCGGGACAGCTGCTGGAGGCTACACCTTC
CATSGTAAGGYTF
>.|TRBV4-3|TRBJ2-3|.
TGCGCCAGCAGCCAAGGCGGCCGCACAGATACGCAGTATTTT
CASSQGGRTDTQYF
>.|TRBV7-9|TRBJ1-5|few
TGTGCCAGCAGCTTAGAAGGTGGAACACAGCCCCAGCATTTT
CASSLEGGTQPQHF
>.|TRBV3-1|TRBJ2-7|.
TGTGCCAGCAGCTTTCCGGGAAACTACGAGCAGTACTTC
CASSFPGNYEQYF
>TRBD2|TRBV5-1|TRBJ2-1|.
TGCGCCAGCAGCTCAGGACTAGCGGGAGCCCGAGGGAATGAGCAGTTCTTC
CASSSGLAGARGNEQFF
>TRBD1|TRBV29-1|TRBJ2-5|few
TGCAGTACCGGGACAGGAGAAGAGACCCAGTACTTC
CSTGTGEETQYF
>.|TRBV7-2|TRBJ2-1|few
TGTGCCAGCAGCTTAGTGCGGCTGGAAATGGAGCAGTTCTTC
CASSLVRLEMEQFF
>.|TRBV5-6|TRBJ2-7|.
TGTGCCAGCAGCTTGGGAGGGTCTGTCGAGCAGTACTTC
CASSLGGSVEQYF
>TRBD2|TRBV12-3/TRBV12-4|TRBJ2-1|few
TGTGCCAGCAGTTTATACATGGGAGGGCCCTACAATGAGCAGTTCTTC
CASSLYMGGPYNEQFF
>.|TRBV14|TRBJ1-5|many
TGTGCCAGCAGCCCCCTGGGAAGCAATCAGCCCCAGCATTTT
CASSPLGSNQPQHF
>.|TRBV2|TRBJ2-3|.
TGTGCCAGCAACGGCAATGCCGGAGATACGCAGTATTTT
CASNGNAGDTQYF
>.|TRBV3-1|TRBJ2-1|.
TGTGCCAGCAGCCAAGAGATATACAATGAGCAGTTCTTC
CASSQEIYNEQFF
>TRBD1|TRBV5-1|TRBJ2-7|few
TGCGCCAGCAGCGCGGGACAGGCAATTTTGGGCGAGCAGTACTTC
CASSAGQAILGEQYF
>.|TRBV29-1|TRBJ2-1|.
TGCAGCGTTGACCCCTACAATGAGCAGTTCTTC
CSVDPYNEQFF
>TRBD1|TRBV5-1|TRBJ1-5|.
TGCGCCAGCAGACCCGGGACAGATAGCAATCAGCCCCAGCATTTT
CASRPGTDSNQPQHF
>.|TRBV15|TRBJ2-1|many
TGTGCCACCAGCAGAGTCCTGCAGCCACAGCAAAAGTTCTTC
CATSRVLQPQQKFF
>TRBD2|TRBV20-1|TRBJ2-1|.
TGCAGTGCCAGGACTAGCGGGAGAACTTCGGCCGAGCAGTTCTTC
CSARTSGRTSAEQFF
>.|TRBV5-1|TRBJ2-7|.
TGCGCCAGCAGCTTGGCCGTGGGGGCGGGATCCTACGAGCAGTACTTC
CASSLAVGAGSYEQYF
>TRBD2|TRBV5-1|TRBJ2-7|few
TGCGCCAGCAGCCGACTAGCGGGGGAACAAGAGCAGTACTTC
CASSRLAGEQEQYF
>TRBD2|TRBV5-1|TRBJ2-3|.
TGCGCCAGCAGCTTGGTCGGACTAGAGACGGATACGCAGTATTTT
CASSLVGLETDTQYF
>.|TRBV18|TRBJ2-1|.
TGTGCCAGCTCACCGGGAGATTACAATGAGCAGTTCTTC
CASSPGDYNEQFF
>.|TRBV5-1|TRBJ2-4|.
TGCGCCAGCAGCTTTCGGGTTCGGGGGACAGAAAAAAACATTCAGTACTTC
CASSFRVRGTEKNIQYF
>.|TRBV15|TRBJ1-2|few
TGTGCCACCAGCGAGGGCTATGGCTACACCTTC
CATSEGYGYTF
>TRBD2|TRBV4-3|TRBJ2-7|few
TGCGCCAGCAGCCAGGGGACTAGCGGGAGTGGCGAGCAGTACTTC
CASSQGTSGSGEQYF
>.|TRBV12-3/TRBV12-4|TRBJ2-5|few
TGTGCCAGCAGTTTATCAAGTTGGAGTGGGGGAGAGACCCAGTACTTC
CASSLSSWSGGETQYF
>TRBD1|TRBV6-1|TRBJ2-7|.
TGTGCCAGCAGTCGTGACGGGACAGGGACCTACGAGCAGTACTTC
CASSRDGTGTYEQYF
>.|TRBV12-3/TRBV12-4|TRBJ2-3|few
TGTGCCAGCAGTCCACTAGGGTATACGCAGTATTTT
CASSPLGYTQYF
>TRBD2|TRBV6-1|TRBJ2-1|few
TGTGCCAGCAGGCATCTACTAGCGGGAGGTGATGAGCAGTTCTTC
CASRHLLAGGDEQFF
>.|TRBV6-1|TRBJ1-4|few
TGTGCCAGCAGTCCCCAACCCGGGTTGGGTCTTGAAAAACTGTTTTTT
CASSPQPGLGLEKLFF
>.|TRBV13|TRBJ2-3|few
TGTGCCAGCAGCTCGGATAGCGGCATCACAGATACGCAGTATTTT
CASSSDSGITDTQYF
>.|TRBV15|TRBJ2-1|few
TGTGCCACCAGCAGAGGACCGGTTCTACAGTTCTTC
CATSRGPVLQFF
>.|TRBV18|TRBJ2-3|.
TGTGCCAGCTCATCGCAGGGGTATGATACGCAGTATTTT
CASSSQGYDTQYF
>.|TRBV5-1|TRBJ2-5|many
TGCGCCAGCAGCTTGCGCGACTCCCAAGAGACCCAGTACTTC
CASSLRDSQETQYF
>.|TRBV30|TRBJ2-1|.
TGTGCCTGGAGTGTACAGCGGGAGCAGTTCTTC
CAWSVQREQFF
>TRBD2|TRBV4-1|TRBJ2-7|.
TGCGCCAGCAGCCAATACGGGGGGGCCTACGAGCAGTACTTC
CASSQYGGAYEQYF
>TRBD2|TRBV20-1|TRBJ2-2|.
TGCAGTGCTAGAGTTTCTGGACTAGTGGCCGGGGAGCTGTTTTTT
CSARVSGLVAGELFF
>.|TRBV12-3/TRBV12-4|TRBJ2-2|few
TGTGCCAGCAGCCCGGCAGGGGACACCGGGGAGCTGTTTTTT
CASSPAGDTGELFF
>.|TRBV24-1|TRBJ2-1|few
TGTGCCACCAGTGACCCTGACTTTAATGAGCAGTTCTTC
CATSDPDFNEQFF
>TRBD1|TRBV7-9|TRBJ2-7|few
TGTGCCAGCAGCCTCAGCCGACAGGGGAGGTCCCACGAGCAGTACTTC
CASSLSRQGRSHEQYF
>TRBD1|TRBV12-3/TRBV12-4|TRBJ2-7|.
TGTGCCAGCAGTCCAGAGGGACAGAGAATCTACGAGCAGTACTTC
CASSPEGQRIYEQYF
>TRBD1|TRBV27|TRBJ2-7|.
TGTGCCAGCAGTTTCGGGACAGGGAGGCGGTACGAGCAGTACTTC
CASSFGTGRRYEQYF
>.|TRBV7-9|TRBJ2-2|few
TGTGCCAGCAGCTTAATCTTGGGGGCGAACACCGGGGAGCTGTTTTTT
CASSLILGANTGELFF
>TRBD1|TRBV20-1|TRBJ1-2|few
TGCAGTGCTAGAGGGGAAGGGGGCTGGTATGGCTACACCTTC
CSARGEGGWYGYTF
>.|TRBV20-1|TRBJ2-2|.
TGCAGTGCTAGCGCGGACAGGAACACCGGGGAGCTGTTTTTT
CSASADRNTGELFF
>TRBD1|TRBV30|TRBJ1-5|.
TGTGCCTGGAGTTGGGACAGGAATCAGCCCCAGCATTTT
CAWSWDRNQPQHF
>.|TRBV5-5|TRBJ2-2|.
TGTGCCAGCAGCTTGGCGCAGGGCACCGGGGAGCTGTTTTTT
CASSLAQGTGELFF
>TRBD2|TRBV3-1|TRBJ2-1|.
TGTGCCAGCAGCCCCCCCGGACTAGTGGACGACGATCCGTTCTTC
CASSPPGLVDDDPFF
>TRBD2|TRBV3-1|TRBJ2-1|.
TGTGCCAGCAGGTATTCTAGCGGGTCCGCCTACAATGAGCAGTTCTTC
CASRYSSGSAYNEQFF
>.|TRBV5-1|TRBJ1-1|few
TGCGCCAGCAGCTTACAACAGGGCCCAGCTGAAGCTTTCTTT
CASSLQQGPAEAFF
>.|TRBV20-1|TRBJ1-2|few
TGCAGTGCCAATCGGGGGGCTTACTATGGCTACACCTTC
CSANRGAYYGYTF
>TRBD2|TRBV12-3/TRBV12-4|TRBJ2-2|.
TGTGCCAGCGGCCCCCGACTAGCGGGAGTTGGCGGGGAGCTGTTTTTT
CASGPRLAGVGGELFF
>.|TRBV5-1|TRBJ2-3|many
TGCGCCAGCAGCGGACGGACGTATGCAGATACGCAGTATTTT
CASSGRTYADTQYF
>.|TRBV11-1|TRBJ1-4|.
TGTGCCAGCAGTACGGACAGTAATGAAAAACTGTTTTTT
CASSTDSNEKLFF
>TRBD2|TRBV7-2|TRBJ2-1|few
TGTGCCAGCAACCAAGCGGGAGGGCCCTACAATGAGCAGTTCTTC
CASNQAGGPYNEQFF
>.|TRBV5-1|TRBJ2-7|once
TGCGCCAGCAGCTTGGGGACTATACCCGAGCAGTACTTC
CASSLGTIPEQYF
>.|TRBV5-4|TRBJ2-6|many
TGTGCCAGCAGCTTCATTTATAGGACAGCCGACTCTGGGGCCAACGTCCTGACTTTC
CASSFIYRTADSGANVLTF